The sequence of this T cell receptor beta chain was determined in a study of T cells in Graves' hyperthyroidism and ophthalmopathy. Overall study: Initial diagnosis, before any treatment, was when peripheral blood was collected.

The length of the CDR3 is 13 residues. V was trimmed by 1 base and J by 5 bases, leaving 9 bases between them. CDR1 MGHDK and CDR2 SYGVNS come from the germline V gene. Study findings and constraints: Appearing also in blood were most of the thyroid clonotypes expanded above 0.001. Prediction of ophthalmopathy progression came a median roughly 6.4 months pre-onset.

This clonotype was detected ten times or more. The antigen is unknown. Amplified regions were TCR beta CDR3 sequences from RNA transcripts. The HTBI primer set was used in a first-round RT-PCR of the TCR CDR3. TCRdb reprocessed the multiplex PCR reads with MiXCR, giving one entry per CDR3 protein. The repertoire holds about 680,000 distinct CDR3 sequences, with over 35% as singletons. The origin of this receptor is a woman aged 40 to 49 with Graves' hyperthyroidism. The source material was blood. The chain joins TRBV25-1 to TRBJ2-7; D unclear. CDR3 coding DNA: TGTGCCAGCAGTGAATCCCCCAGCCACGAGCAGTACTTC. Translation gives CASSESPSHEQYF.